A single sample is the source of the 29 T cell receptor beta chains below, sequenced in a study of T cell repertoires in cytomegalovirus infection. Antigen specificity for these receptors is unknown. TCRdb re-derived calls from the reads in MiXCR, one entry per CDR3 protein. The repertoire consists of about 55,000 distinct CDR3 sequences, with around 20% occurring once and the leading ten covering 64%. Specimen: CD8+ T cells from cultured PBMCs, collected from culture after CMV antigen stimulation. The origin of the receptors is a human donor in good health (CMV status not recorded). Some clones in this sample may be carry-over from other donors' samples.

This clonotype was counted between two and nine times. V usage is TRBV5-6 and J usage is TRBJ2-5; 12 bases match TRBD2. Germline lookup yields CDR1 SGHDT and CDR2 YYEEEE. This CDR3 has 15 amino acids. V lost 4 bases to trimming and J lost 5 bases; unmatched junction nucleotides: 6. The CDR3 protein is CASSPTSGRLETQYF. CDR3 sequence (DNA): TGTGCCAGCAGCCCTACTAGCGGGAGGTTGGAGACCCAGTACTTC.

The V gene is TRBV12-3 or TRBV12-4, the J gene TRBJ1-2; D gene unclear. V was trimmed by 3 bases and J by 2 bases, leaving 7 bases between them. The CDR3 covers 13 residues. CDR3 sequence (DNA): TGTGCCAGCAGTTTCCGGGAAAACTATGGCTACACCTTC. This codes for CASSFRENYGYTF.

A few counts support this clonotype. The chain links TRBV5-6 to TRBJ1-5, with a tentative D call TRBD1 (6 bases). V was cut by 1 base and J by 0 bases, with 11 bases left in between. Germline V gene data show CDR1 as SGHDT and CDR2 as YYEEEE. The CDR3 loop spans 16 amino acids. The CDR3 spells CASSLRGHRSNQPQHF. The CDR3 DNA sequence: TGTGCCAGCAGCTTGAGGGGACACCGTAGCAATCAGCCCCAGCATTTT.

The rearrangement links TRBV19 to TRBJ1-6; D is possibly TRBD1 (6 bases). Trimming pared 3 bases from V and 0 bases from J, leaving 18 bases between. Looked up from germline, CDR1 is LNHDA and CDR2 is SQIVND (reference sequence). The CDR3 is made up of 19 amino acids. The CDR3 DNA follows: TGTGCCAGTAGTATGACACAGGGTTCGAGAAGCTCCTATAATTCACCCCTCCACTTT. Encoded protein: CASSMTQGSRSSYNSPLHF.

This clonotype was seen a handful of times. The chain links TRBV12-3 or TRBV12-4 to TRBJ1-2, with 12 bases that match TRBD1. Trimming took 6 bases from V and 5 from J; bases not matched to a gene: 1. The CDR3 has 13 amino acids. In DNA, the CDR3 is TGTGCCAGCAGGGGACAGGGGGCTTATGGCTACACCTTC. Translating it yields CASRGQGAYGYTF.

This clonotype was picked up a small number of times. The chain couples TRBV7-2 to TRBJ2-7; D unresolved. CDR1 is SGHTA, CDR2 FQGNSA, per germline. The CDR3 is 13 amino acids. Trimming removed 5 bases at V and 5 bases at J, with 13 bases between. The CDR3 is CASSKFLGHEQYF. CDR3 in DNA: TGTGCCAGCAGCAAATTTCTAGGGCACGAGCAGTACTTC.

This clonotype was seen only a few times. This chain links TRBV7-2 with TRBJ2-7, with D perhaps matching TRBD2 (6 bases). CDR1 and CDR2 from the germline V gene are SGHTA and FQGNSA. V was cut by 4 bases and J by 6 bases, with 19 bases left in between. The CDR3 is 15 amino acids. The CDR3 nucleotides are TGTGCCAGCAGCTCCCAGTCGGGGGATTTACGCGAGCAGTACTTC. It specifies CASSSQSGDLREQYF.

This chain links TRBV4-3 with TRBJ2-7; weak D call: TRBD2 (5 bases). This CDR3 region has 13 residues. Germline-derived CDR1 and CDR2 are LGHNA and YSLEER. Trimming took off 3 bases at V and 0 bases at J, with 6 bases between the two ends. The CDR3 bases are TGCGCCAGCAGCCATCGGGGCTCCTACGAGCAGTACTTC. It specifies CASSHRGSYEQYF.

V is TRBV7-9 and J is TRBJ1-2, with 8 bases aligning to TRBD1. From germline, CDR1 is SEHNR and CDR2 FQNEAQ (reference sequence). This CDR3 is 15 amino acids long. Trimming cost V 8 bases and J 6 bases; bases outside gene matches: 14. In DNA form, the CDR3 reads TGTGCCAGCTACGACAGGGGAGGAACTATTAATGGCTACACCTTC. Translated, it gives CASYDRGGTINGYTF.

This clonotype was seen a handful of times. V and J are TRBV20-1 and TRBJ2-1; D not certain. V lost 1 base, J lost 0 bases, and 13 bases lay in between. The CDR3 extends over 16 amino acids. Germline V gene data show CDR1 as DFQATT and CDR2 as SNEGSKA (reference sequence). The CDR3 loop reads CSARALLRSSYNEQFF. The CDR3 nucleotides read TGCAGTGCTAGAGCCCTATTACGGAGCTCCTACAATGAGCAGTTCTTC.

This clonotype was seen a handful of times. The genes are TRBV6-2 or TRBV6-3 and TRBJ2-1, with TRBD2 identical over 12 bases. The junction had 6 bases not matched to a gene; V was cut back by 7 bases and J by 8 bases. Per the germline V gene, CDR1 is MNHEY and CDR2 is SVGEGT. This CDR3 contains 14 residues. This CDR3 is CASTTSGGFHEQFF. CDR3 nucleotide sequence: TGTGCCAGCACTACTAGCGGGGGGTTTCATGAGCAGTTCTTC.

This clonotype was seen a handful of times. The rearrangement joins TRBV7-9 to TRBJ2-2; TRBD1 agrees at 11 bases. Trimming cost V 5 bases and J 4 bases; bases outside gene matches: 6. Per germline, CDR1 SEHNR and CDR2 FQNEAQ (reference sequence). This CDR3 region has 16 residues. The CDR3 reads CASSGGQGATTGELFF. As DNA, the CDR3 is TGTGCCAGCAGCGGTGGACAGGGGGCGACCACCGGGGAGCTGTTTTTT.

This clonotype showed up just a few times. The chain recombines TRBV7-2 with TRBJ2-3; possible D gene TRBD1, 5 bases. CDR3 length: 14 residues. Per germline, CDR1 SGHTA and CDR2 FQGNSA. V lost 5 bases and J lost 4, with 13 bases in between. CDR3 coding DNA: TGTGCCAGCAGCCCGTCGTCAGGGCCAGATACGCAGTATTTT. Residues: CASSPSSGPDTQYF.

This clonotype was counted a few times. This rearrangement joins TRBV25-1 to TRBJ2-1; TRBD1 agrees at 8 bases. V dropped 10 bases and J dropped 12; count of bases not matched to a gene: 8. The CDR3 consists of 11 residues. Germline V gene sequence: CDR1 MGHDK, CDR2 SYGVNS. The CDR3 bases are TGTGCCATAGGACAGGGATTGGGGCAGTTCTTC. Translation gives CAIGQGLGQFF.

A few counts support this clonotype. The chain carries TRBV7-8 and TRBJ1-5, with a weak D call TRBD1 (5 bases). Germline-derived CDR1 and CDR2 are SGHVS and FQNEAQ. The CDR3 is 14 amino acids. The V end was cut by 1 base, the J end by 4 bases, with 8 bases between. The CDR3 loop is CASSLGQFNQPQHF. CDR3 DNA: TGTGCCAGCAGCTTAGGACAGTTTAATCAGCCCCAGCATTTT.

This chain links TRBV11-2 with TRBJ2-1; no clear D gene. The V end was cut by 5 bases, the J end by 2 bases, with 7 bases between. CDR1 is SGHAT, CDR2 FQNNGV, per germline. CDR3 length: 13 residues. The CDR3 nucleotides read TGTGCCAGCAGCCCGAATACCTACAATGAGCAGTTCTTC. This sequence encodes CASSPNTYNEQFF. The full variable domain, rest sourced from reference TRBV11-2 and TRBJ2-1, is EAGVAQSPRYKIIEKRQSVAFWCNPISGHATLYWYQQILGQGPKLLIQFQNNGVVDDSQLPKDRFSAERLKGVDSTLKIQPAKLEDSAVYLCASSPNTYNEQFFGPGTRLTVL.

This chain connects TRBV7-6 to TRBJ2-1, with 13 bases lining up with TRBD2. The ends lost 1 base at V and 4 bases at J; junction bases unmatched: 7. Germline V gene sequence: CDR1 SGHVS, CDR2 FNYEAQ. The CDR3 runs to 18 residues. The chain's CDR3 is CASSLVGLAGYNYNEQFF. Written as DNA, the CDR3 is TGTGCCAGCAGCTTAGTGGGACTAGCGGGGTATAATTACAATGAGCAGTTCTTC.

In this sample, this clonotype turned up a few times. This chain connects TRBV7-9 to TRBJ2-3; possible D gene TRBD1, 7 bases. This CDR3 has 18 amino acids. Germline V lookup: CDR1 SEHNR, CDR2 FQNEAQ (reference sequence). V lost 6 bases to trimming and J lost 0 bases, with 22 bases between them. The CDR3, as DNA: TGTGCCAGCAGTACGACCGATTGGAGGGGGCCTAGCACAGATACGCAGTATTTT. Translation: CASSTTDWRGPSTDTQYF.

The V call is TRBV10-3, the J call TRBJ2-3; TRBD1 might be the D (6 bases). CDR3 size: 16 residues. The germline gives CDR1 ENHRY, CDR2 SYGVKD. Trimming removed 0 bases from V and 1 base from J, with 11 bases in between. CDR3 in amino acids: CAISESSRQGTDTQYF. In DNA, the CDR3 is TGTGCCATCAGTGAGTCGAGTCGACAGGGCACAGATACGCAGTATTTT.

This sequence joins TRBV7-2 and TRBJ2-3, with 7 bases fitting TRBD2. The CDR3 has 14 residues. CDR1 SGHTA and CDR2 FQGNSA come from the germline V gene. V shed 0 bases, J shed 5 bases, and the junction held 2 bases outside the gene matches. Here the CDR3 reads CASSLAGGGDTQYF. CDR3 nucleotide sequence: TGTGCCAGCAGCTTAGCGGGGGGGGGAGATACGCAGTATTTT.

This clonotype was seen more than once but under ten times. V usage is TRBV6-2 or TRBV6-3 and J usage is TRBJ2-1; either TRBD1 or TRBD2 may supply D (5 bases each). This CDR3 has 17 amino acids. The V gene's germline CDR1 is MNHEY and CDR2 SVGEGT. V was shortened by 3 bases and J by 2 bases, with 17 bases between the two germline ends. CDR3 nucleotide sequence: TGTGCCAGCAGTTATACGCTGGGGACCACTACCTACAATGAGCAGTTCTTC. It is translated as CASSYTLGTTTYNEQFF.

This clonotype was recorded a few times. The chain carries TRBV7-9 and TRBJ1-4; D perhaps matches TRBD1 (5 bases). This CDR3 is 14 amino acids long. Germline V gene data show CDR1 as SEHNR and CDR2 as FQNEAQ (reference sequence). Trimming took 3 bases from V and 7 from J, leaving 12 bases between them. The CDR3 here is CASSFLGRGEKLFF. As DNA, the CDR3 is TGTGCCAGCAGCTTTTTGGGGCGAGGTGAAAAACTGTTTTTT.

This clonotype was seen more than once but under ten times. The chain links TRBV7-8 to TRBJ1-6; D uncertain. Trimming stripped 1 base from V and 11 bases from J, with 9 bases between. Germline V gene sequence: CDR1 SGHVS, CDR2 FQNEAQ. This CDR3 is built from 13 residues. The chain's CDR3 is CASSLVRPTPLHF. In DNA, the CDR3 is TGTGCCAGCAGCTTAGTGCGCCCTACACCCCTCCACTTT.

This clonotype was counted only a few times. This chain joins TRBV7-2 and TRBJ2-7; a weak D match, TRBD2 (6 bases). The germline V gene encodes CDR1 SGHTA and CDR2 FQGNSA. Deletions cut 0 bases from V and 3 bases from J, with 9 bases between. The CDR3 is 14 residues long. As DNA, the CDR3 is TGTGCCAGCAGCTTAGCGGACTACTACTACGAGCAGTACTTC. Its translation: CASSLADYYYEQYF.

This clonotype has more than one count but fewer than ten. The gene calls are TRBV19 and TRBJ2-2, with unresolved D. The CDR3 is 15 amino acids. Germline values: CDR1 LNHDA, CDR2 SQIVND (reference sequence). Trimming pared 1 base from V and 2 bases from J, leaving 8 bases between. The CDR3 sequence is CASSIVWPNTGELFF. CDR3 DNA sequence: TGTGCCAGTAGTATAGTATGGCCAAACACCGGGGAGCTGTTTTTT.

V and J are TRBV3-1 and TRBJ2-7; TRBD1 or TRBD2 may be the D gene (5 bases each). V lost 2 bases, J lost 4 bases, and 15 bases lay in between. The germline V gene has CDR1 LGHDT and CDR2 YNNKEL (reference sequence). The CDR3 extends over 15 amino acids. The CDR3 DNA sequence: TGTGCCAGCAGCCAAAAGCCGGGACCCCGGTACGAGCAGTACTTC. Translation: CASSQKPGPRYEQYF.

The chain carries TRBV6-2 or TRBV6-3 and TRBJ2-7; a possible D gene is TRBD2 (5 bases). CDR1 and CDR2 (germline): MNHEY, SVGEGT. The germline V and J ends were trimmed by 6 bases and 7 bases, with 28 bases remaining between them. The CDR3 extends over 17 amino acids. CDR3 loop: CASSIGITAAVNSEQYF. The CDR3, as DNA: TGTGCCAGCAGCATCGGCATCACAGCGGCGGTTAATTCGGAGCAGTACTTC.

This chain links TRBV12-3 or TRBV12-4 with TRBJ2-1; D may be TRBD2 (6 bases). Trimming stripped 6 bases from V and 0 bases from J, with 12 bases between. This CDR3 comprises 15 residues. The CDR3 bases are TGTGCCAGCAGAAATAAGCGGGCCTCCTACAATGAGCAGTTCTTC. As protein: CASRNKRASYNEQFF.

This clonotype was seen more than once but under ten times. At one end the junction does not follow the germline gene, possibly because of a read error. The chain has TRBV7-3 and TRBJ1-1, with D unclear. CDR3 length equals 17 residues. In germline, CDR1 is SGHTA, CDR2 FQGTGA. The CDR3 bases are TGTGCCAGCAGCTTAAAGGCAGTTGGGGTGGTGAACGCTGAAGCTTTCTTT. Its translation is CASSLKAVGVVNAEAFF.